This T cell receptor beta chain stems from a study of blood T cell repertoires in COVID-19 (TCRdb year 2020). Context from the whole study: Samples from collaborators originated in the United States, Italy and Spain and spanned both the acute and convalescent phases of COVID-19. The material from the prospective study consisted of cDNA or gDNA derived from T cells, B-cell-depleted T cells, or PBMCs. The dataset comprised deeply sampled blood TCRbeta repertoires from subjects exposed to, actively infected with, or recovered from COVID-19. The repertoires were released in a freely available public database intended as a resource for research on the immune response to SARS-CoV-2. The samples were drawn from two sources: the first 160 participants of the ongoing ImmuneRACE study, and fewer than 1,500 subjects contributed by 6 global collaborators. A de-identified subject ID, COVID-19 status, age in years and sex were almost always included in the sample metadata. Where HLA class I and class II types were available, the types were taken from metadata supplied by the sample provider, not from assay-based typing. The research as a whole found: The quantity of clinical and demographic metadata differed by source and by participant and was supplied without curation.

CDR1 SGHVS and CDR2 FNYEAQ are derived from the germline V gene. The CDR3 holds 16 amino acids from the cysteine to the phenylalanine. Only the CDR3 portion is preserved as DNA: 48 bases, with reading frame beginning at the first base. The germline V end is reduced by 5 bases and the J end by 3 bases; junction bases left unmatched: 9. TCRbeta CDR3 regions were amplified from genomic DNA using the immunoSEQ Assay, a bias-controlled multiplex PCR. As for how the authors treated the data: The number of nucleated cells in each sample was estimated by amplification of reference gene primers within the assay. To quantify the absolute abundance of each unique TCRbeta CDR3 rearrangement, sequence reads were collapsed and filtered. Productive Simpson clonality was computed per sample as the square root of Simpson's diversity index over productive rearrangements. This is the immuneACCESS table as TCRdb keeps it, with only in-frame sequences that have V and J called. A part of the clones is gone; compared with another copy, unresolved V genes explain less than half, and the rest is unexplained. V and J calls and clone size are those listed in that table; D and trimming were worked out from the DNA. The sample table lists tens of thousands of clones, more than 80% of them with a count of one. The ten largest clones add up to 2.7% of the sample.

At one collaborating source in Seattle, patients were enrolled during active infection and were followed longitudinally through the course of disease. Whole blood was collected in K2EDTA tubes by collaborating institutions according to the institutions' own protocols. For TCRbeta analysis, collaborators shipped samples in one of three forms: frozen whole blood, isolated PBMCs, or DNA extracted from either of those sample types. Worth noting for this clone: What this receptor recognizes is not known. Base quality data are lacking; no much larger clone is found one base away.

This receptor was identified in a man in his fifties or sixties with COVID-19, enrolled during active disease. The sequence links TRBV7-6 to TRBJ2-2; TRBD1 fits 7 bases in the junction. The sample was peripheral blood. The CDR3 corresponds to CASSPRQGPDTGELFF. The sequenced DNA is TGTGCCAGCAGCCCCCGACAGGGCCCCGACACCGGGGAGCTGTTTTTT.